The 8 T cell receptor beta chains presented below share a single source sample, sequenced in a study of CD8 T cells in ankylosing spondylitis. MiXCR, run by TCRdb on the 5' RACE reads, gives a single entry per CDR3 protein. The data show some 100,000 distinct CDR3 sequences, about 8.6% seen once. The sequenced material came from blood, either unsorted or a sorted T cell fraction (not recorded which). Receptor source: a male donor with ankylosing spondylitis or in good health (not recorded which).

This clonotype was counted many times. This rearrangement joins TRBV10-3 to TRBJ1-1; 7 bases fit TRBD1. Germline trimming cut 0 bases from V and 7 bases from J; bases unmatched to any gene: 8. Germline V gene lookup returns CDR1 ENHRY and CDR2 SYGVKD. The CDR3 totals 15 residues. The CDR3 region is CAISESTTGKGEAFF. The CDR3 DNA sequence: TGTGCCATCAGTGAGTCAACGACAGGGAAAGGTGAAGCTTTCTTT.

This clonotype showed up just a few times. The V call is TRBV12-3 or TRBV12-4, the J call TRBJ2-5; 12 bases are shared with TRBD2. CDR3 length equals 16 residues. The ends lost 5 bases at V and 6 bases at J; junction bases unmatched: 10. CDR3 amino acids: CASSPLAGGDSKTQYF. The CDR3, as DNA: TGTGCCAGCAGTCCTCTAGCGGGGGGGGACTCGAAGACCCAGTACTTC.

The table lists this clonotype with many counts. V usage is TRBV4-3 and J usage is TRBJ2-3, with D perhaps matching TRBD1 or TRBD2 (5 bases each). The germline CDR1 and CDR2 sequences are LGHNA and YSLEER. V was clipped by 0 bases and J by 1 base, with 8 bases between them. The CDR3 runs to 15 residues. CDR3 coding DNA: TGCGCCAGCAGCCAAGAGAGGGGACGCACAGATACGCAGTATTTT. It yields the protein CASSQERGRTDTQYF.

The table lists this clonotype with a few counts. CDR3 sequence reads: CSVESRGNFEQYF. In DNA, the CDR3 is TGCAGCGTTGAGTCCAGGGGGAATTTCGAGCAGTACTTC. The chain joins TRBV29-1 to TRBJ2-7; 7 bases map to TRBD1. Germline V lookup: CDR1 SQVTM, CDR2 ANQGSEA. The CDR3 extends over 13 amino acids. J gave up 6 bases and V 3 bases, and 8 bases lay outside the gene matches.

Ten or more counts support this clonotype. The chain carries TRBV3-1 and TRBJ2-1; D not certain. The V and J ends lost 0 bases and 10 bases respectively, with 4 bases between them. The germline gives CDR1 LGHDT, CDR2 YNNKEL (reference sequence). This CDR3 contains 11 residues. The CDR3: CASSQEREQFF. In DNA, the CDR3 is TGTGCCAGCAGCCAAGAGCGGGAGCAGTTCTTC.

Notes on this clonotype: A read error is likely here: a far larger clone is one base away. The chain couples TRBV7-2 to TRBJ2-7; the D gene could be TRBD1 or TRBD2 (5 bases each). The CDR3 is 12 amino acids. CDR1 is SGHTA and CDR2 is FQGNSA in the germline V gene. CDR3 in DNA: TGTGTCAGCAGCCCGAGGGGCTACGAGCAGTACTTC. This sequence encodes CVSSPRGYEQYF.

Turning to this clonotype: This may come from a read error, since a much larger clone is one base off. The V gene is TRBV20-1, the J gene TRBJ2-3; 11 positions agree with TRBD2. In germline, CDR1 is DFQATT, CDR2 SNEGSKA (reference sequence). The ends lost 0 bases at V and 12 bases at J; junction bases unmatched: 14. The CDR3 length is 16 residues. CDR3 region: CSARDRPSGRTLTQYF. The DNA of the CDR3 is TGCAGTGCTAGAGATAGGCCTAGCGGGAGGACCCTAACACAGTATTTT.

This clonotype was counted many times. The chain combines TRBV5-1 with TRBJ2-1, with D uncertain. Germline V gene sequence: CDR1 SGHRS, CDR2 YFSETQ. Deletions cut 4 bases from V and 0 bases from J, with 5 bases between. The CDR3 is 13 residues long. The CDR3 DNA is TGCGCCAGCAGCCCGAGCTCCTACAATGAGCAGTTCTTC. This translates into CASSPSSYNEQFF.